This TCR beta chain was found in a study of shared clonotypes between healthy human individuals. Study-wide results and limits: Relative to memory subsets, naive subsets generally showed larger estimated richness.

There are a few counts of this clone. Its cognate antigen is unknown. In the same sample, other DNA sequences code for this CDR3. Repertoires were generated with immunoSEQ multiplex PCR, while TCRdb's copy carries only in-frame clones and drops some. The sample has about 990,000 clones, around 78% seen once. The CDR3 spans 10 residues. The germline V gene has CDR1 SNHLY and CDR2 FYNNEI. V dropped 8 bases and J dropped 3 bases, with 5 bases sitting between them. Sequences were obtained from memory CD4+ T cells from PBMCs. Indicated subset: CD45RA-negative fraction. The rearrangement joins TRBV2 to TRBJ2-7; D not certain. The TCR originated in a man in his late teens or twenties in good health. Some clones in this sample may be carry-over from other donors' samples. The CDR3 sequence is CASRNYEQYF. In nucleotides, the CDR3 is TGTGCCAGCCGGAACTACGAGCAGTACTTC.